A selection of T cell receptor beta chains follows, all from one sample in a study of blood T cell repertoires in COVID-19. Generated by immunoSEQ multiplex PCR, the TCRdb table keeps only in-frame clones and is missing some. There are tens of thousands of clones in the sample; roughly 80% occur only once, and roughly 10% lies in the top ten. The specimen was peripheral blood. These receptors were obtained from a middle-aged man with COVID-19, enrolled during active disease. Each CDR3 is given with its conserved first and last residue. Fields, in order: clone size, V gene, D gene, J gene, CDR3 protein, CDR3 DNA. The D gene is left open where the match is weak. Size values are once, few and many counts, or a class for expanded clones, and some rows have none.

>.|TRBV19|TRBD2|TRBJ2-7
CASRAKGTTYEQYF
TGTGCCAGTAGGGCGAAGGGGACTACCTACGAGCAGTACTTC
>.|TRBV10-3|TRBD1|TRBJ2-2
CAIRTGGFDTGELFF
TGTGCCATCAGGACAGGGGGCTTCGACACCGGGGAGCTGTTTTTT
>once|TRBV9|.|TRBJ2-2
CASSVQGPGELFF
TGTGCCAGCAGTGTTCAGGGGCCCGGGGAGCTGTTTTTT
>.|TRBV6-1|.|TRBJ1-5
CASSDLNFFQPQHF
TGTGCCAGCAGTGATTTAAATTTTTTTCAGCCCCAGCATTTT
>.|TRBV15|TRBD1|TRBJ2-7
CATSRQGQGGEQYF
TGTGCCACCAGCAGACAGGGACAGGGGGGAGAGCAGTACTTC
>.|TRBV11-1|TRBD1|TRBJ2-4
CASSRQTGKSNIQYF
TGTGCCAGCAGCCGTCAGACAGGGAAGTCGAACATTCAGTACTTC
>once|TRBV30|TRBD2|TRBJ2-5
CAQTMTSGRSGTQYF
TGTGCCCAAACGATGACTAGCGGGAGAAGCGGGACCCAGTACTTC
>.|TRBV19|.|TRBJ1-5
CASSTTDGSNQPQHF
TGTGCCAGTAGTACGACAGATGGTAGCAATCAGCCCCAGCATTTT
>.|TRBV28|TRBD1|TRBJ2-7
CASSLPGQGSYEQYF
TGTGCCAGCAGTTTACCGGGACAGGGCTCCTACGAGCAGTACTTC
>.|TRBV28|TRBD1|TRBJ2-7
CASTGTGISYEQYF
TGTGCCAGCACTGGGACAGGGATCTCCTACGAGCAGTACTTC
>.|TRBV7-8|TRBD2|TRBJ2-3
CASSRGTSGRPQSTDTQYF
TGTGCCAGCAGCCGCGGGACTAGCGGGAGGCCCCAATCCACAGATACGCAGTATTTT
>.|TRBV10-3|TRBD2|TRBJ2-1
CAIKGLAGGNEQFF
TGTGCCATCAAGGGACTAGCGGGAGGCAACGAGCAGTTCTTC
>.|TRBV28|.|TRBJ1-3
CASRGTAVSTIYF
TGTGCCAGCAGAGGAACAGCCGTAAGCACCATATATTTT
>.|TRBV18|.|TRBJ2-1
CASSPGHVENEQFF
TGTGCCAGCTCACCGGGCCACGTGGAAAATGAGCAGTTCTTC
>.|TRBV28|TRBD1|TRBJ1-5
CASSSHRGTNQPQHF
TGTGCCAGCAGTTCCCACAGGGGAACCAATCAGCCCCAGCATTTT
>few|TRBV4-1|.|TRBJ1-5
CASSQGGGYSNQPQHF
TGCGCCAGCAGCCAAGGAGGGGGTTATAGCAATCAGCCCCAGCATTTT
>once|TRBV4-1|.|TRBJ2-2
CASSQVETNTGELFF
TGCGCCAGCAGCCAAGTGGAGACGAACACCGGGGAGCTGTTTTTT
>.|TRBV2|.|TRBJ1-5
CASSGAGARGQPQHF
TGTGCCAGCAGTGGGGCGGGGGCGCGAGGTCAGCCCCAGCATTTT
>.|TRBV7-6|TRBD2|TRBJ2-7
CASSPGRASGSHEQYF
TGTGCCAGCAGCCCCGGGCGGGCTAGCGGGAGCCACGAGCAGTACTTC
>.|TRBV30|.|TRBJ1-1
CAWNSRMNTEAFF
TGTGCCTGGAATTCCCGTATGAACACTGAAGCTTTCTTT
>.|TRBV24-1|.|TRBJ1-2
CATSDPTGGVAGYTF
TGTGCCACCAGTGACCCGACAGGAGGTGTGGCTGGCTACACCTTC
>.|TRBV19|TRBD1|TRBJ1-2
CASTSTGVYGYTF
TGTGCCAGTACCTCGACAGGGGTCTATGGCTACACCTTC
>.|TRBV6-5|TRBD1|TRBJ1-5
CASSRNRGEQPQHF
TGTGCCAGCAGTCGGAACAGGGGCGAGCAGCCCCAGCATTTT
>.|TRBV10-1|TRBD1|TRBJ1-4
CASSEDRGDEKLFF
TGCGCCAGCAGTGAAGACAGGGGAGACGAAAAACTGTTTTTT
>few|TRBV27|TRBD2|TRBJ2-3
CASRAGGTDTQYF
TGTGCCAGCAGGGCGGGAGGCACAGATACGCAGTATTTT
>.|TRBV19|TRBD2|TRBJ2-1
CASWTSGRDRFF
TGTGCCAGTTGGACTAGCGGGAGGGATCGGTTCTTC
>.|TRBV24-1|TRBD2|TRBJ2-7
CAPTSPSIKYEQYF
TGTGCCCCGACTAGCCCCTCAATAAAGTACGAGCAGTACTTC
>.|TRBV19|.|TRBJ2-7
CASKGDNSYEQYF
TGTGCCAGTAAGGGGGACAATTCCTACGAGCAGTACTTC
>.|TRBV5-4|.|TRBJ2-1
CASSFQTKNEQFF
TGTGCCAGCAGCTTTCAGACAAAGAATGAGCAGTTCTTC
>once|TRBV14|TRBD1|TRBJ2-7
CASSQVSGGLYEQYF
TGTGCCAGCAGCCAAGTCTCAGGGGGCCTCTACGAGCAGTACTTC
>few|TRBV7-9|.|TRBJ1-4
CASSLRGSINEKLFF
TGTGCCAGCAGCCTCCGCGGGAGCATTAATGAAAAACTGTTTTTT
>once|TRBV6-5|TRBD1|TRBJ2-7
CASRGQKTTYEQYF
TGTGCCAGCAGGGGACAGAAAACGACCTACGAGCAGTACTTC
>.|TRBV18|.|TRBJ2-3
CASSPPLPQKSNTQYF
TGTGCCAGCTCACCACCCCTGCCGCAAAAGAGTAATACGCAGTATTTT
>.|TRBV15|.|TRBJ1-1
CATSKGTLNTEAFF
TGTGCCACCAGCAAAGGGACACTAAACACTGAAGCTTTCTTT
>.|TRBV24-1|TRBD1|TRBJ2-2
CATSDPGQFTGELFF
TGTGCCACCAGTGACCCGGGACAGTTCACCGGGGAGCTGTTTTTT
>.|TRBV27|TRBD1|TRBJ1-5
CASRRGQGSNQPQHF
TGTGCCAGCCGTCGAGGACAGGGCAGCAATCAGCCCCAGCATTTT
>.|TRBV19|.|TRBJ2-7
CASSSGAYEQYF
TGTGCCAGTAGTTCAGGGGCCTACGAGCAGTACTTC